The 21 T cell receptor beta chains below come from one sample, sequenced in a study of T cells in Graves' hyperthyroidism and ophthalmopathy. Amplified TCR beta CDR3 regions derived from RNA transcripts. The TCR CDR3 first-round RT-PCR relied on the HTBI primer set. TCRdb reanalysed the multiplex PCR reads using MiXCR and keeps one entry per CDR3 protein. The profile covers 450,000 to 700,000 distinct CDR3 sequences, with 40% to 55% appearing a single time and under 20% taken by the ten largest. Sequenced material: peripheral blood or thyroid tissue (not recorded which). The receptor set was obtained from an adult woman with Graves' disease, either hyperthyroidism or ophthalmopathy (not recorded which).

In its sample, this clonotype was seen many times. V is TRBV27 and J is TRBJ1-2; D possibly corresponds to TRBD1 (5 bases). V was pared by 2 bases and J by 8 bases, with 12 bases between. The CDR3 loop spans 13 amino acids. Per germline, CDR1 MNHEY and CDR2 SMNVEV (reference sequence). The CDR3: CASSLTGAGGYTF. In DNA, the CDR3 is TGTGCCAGCAGTTTAACCGGGGCCGGCGGCTACACCTTC.

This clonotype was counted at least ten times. The CDR3: CASSSRQLLSYGYTF. The DNA of the CDR3 is TGTGCCAGCAGTTCTAGACAGTTGTTGTCCTATGGCTACACCTTC. The V call is TRBV12-3 or TRBV12-4, the J call TRBJ1-2; a weak D match, TRBD1 (5 bases). V was cut by 4 bases and J by 4 bases, with 16 bases left in between. The CDR3 loop spans 15 amino acids.

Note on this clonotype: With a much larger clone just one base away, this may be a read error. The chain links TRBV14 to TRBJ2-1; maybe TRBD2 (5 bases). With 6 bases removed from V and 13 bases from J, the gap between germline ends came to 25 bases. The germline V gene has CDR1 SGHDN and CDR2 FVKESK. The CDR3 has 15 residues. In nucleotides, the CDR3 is TGTGCCAGCAGTTCCCGGACTCCTTCTAAAGAGACCCAGTTCTTC. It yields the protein CASSSRTPSKETQFF.

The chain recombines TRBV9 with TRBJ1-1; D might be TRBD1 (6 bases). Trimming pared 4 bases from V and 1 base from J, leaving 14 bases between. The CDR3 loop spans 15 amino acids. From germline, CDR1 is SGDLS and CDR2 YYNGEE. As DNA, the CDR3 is TGTGCCAGCAGCCATTACAGGGCTACGAACACTGAAGCTTTCTTT. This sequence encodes CASSHYRATNTEAFF.

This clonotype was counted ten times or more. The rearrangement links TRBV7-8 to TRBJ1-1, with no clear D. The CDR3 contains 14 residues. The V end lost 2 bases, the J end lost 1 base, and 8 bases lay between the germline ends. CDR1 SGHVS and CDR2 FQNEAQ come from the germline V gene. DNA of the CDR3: TGTGCCAGCAGCTTATTCGGAGGGAACACTGAAGCTTTCTTT. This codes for CASSLFGGNTEAFF.

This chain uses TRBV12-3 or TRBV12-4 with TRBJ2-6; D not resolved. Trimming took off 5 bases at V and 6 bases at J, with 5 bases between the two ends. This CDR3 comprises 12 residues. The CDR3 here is CASSRSANVLTF. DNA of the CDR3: TGTGCCAGCAGTAGATCGGCCAACGTCCTGACTTTC.

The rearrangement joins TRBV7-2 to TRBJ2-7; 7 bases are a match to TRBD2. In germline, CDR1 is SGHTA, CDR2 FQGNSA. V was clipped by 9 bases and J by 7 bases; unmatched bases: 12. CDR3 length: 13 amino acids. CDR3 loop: CASVPLAGDEQYF. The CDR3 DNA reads TGTGCCAGTGTACCCCTGGCGGGAGATGAGCAGTACTTC.

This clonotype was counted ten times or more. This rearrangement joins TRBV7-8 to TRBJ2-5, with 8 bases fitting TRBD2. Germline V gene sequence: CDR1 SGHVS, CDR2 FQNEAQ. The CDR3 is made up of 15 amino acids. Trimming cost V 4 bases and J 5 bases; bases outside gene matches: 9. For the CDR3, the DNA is TGTGCCAGCAGCTCCATGGGACTAGTAGAGGAGACCCAGTACTTC. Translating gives CASSSMGLVEETQYF.

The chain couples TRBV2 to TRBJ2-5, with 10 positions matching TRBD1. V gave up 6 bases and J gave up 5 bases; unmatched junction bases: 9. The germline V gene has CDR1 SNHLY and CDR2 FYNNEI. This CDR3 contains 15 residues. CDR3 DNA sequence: TGTGCCAGCAGCGAGGACAGGGGGATGATGGAGACCCAGTACTTC. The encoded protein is CASSEDRGMMETQYF. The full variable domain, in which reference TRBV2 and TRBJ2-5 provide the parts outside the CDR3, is EPEVTQTPSHQVTQMGQEVILRCVPISNHLYFYWYRQILGQKVEFLVSFYNNEISEKSEIFDDQFSVERPDGSNFTLKIRSTKLEDSAMYFCASSEDRGMMETQYFGPGTRLLVL.

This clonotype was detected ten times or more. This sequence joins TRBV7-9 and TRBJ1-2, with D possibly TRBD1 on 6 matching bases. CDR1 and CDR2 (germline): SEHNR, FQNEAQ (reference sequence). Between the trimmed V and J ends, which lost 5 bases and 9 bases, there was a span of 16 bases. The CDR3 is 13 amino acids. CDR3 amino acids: CASSIQQDSCYTF. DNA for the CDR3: TGTGCCAGCAGCATTCAACAGGACAGCTGCTACACCTTC.

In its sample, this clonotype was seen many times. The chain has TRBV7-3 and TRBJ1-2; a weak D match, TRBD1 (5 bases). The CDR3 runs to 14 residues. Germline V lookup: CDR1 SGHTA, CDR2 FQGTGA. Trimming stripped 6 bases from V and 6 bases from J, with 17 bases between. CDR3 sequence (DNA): TGTGCCAGCAGTATACCGGGGGTCTTTCATGGCTACACCTTC. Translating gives CASSIPGVFHGYTF.

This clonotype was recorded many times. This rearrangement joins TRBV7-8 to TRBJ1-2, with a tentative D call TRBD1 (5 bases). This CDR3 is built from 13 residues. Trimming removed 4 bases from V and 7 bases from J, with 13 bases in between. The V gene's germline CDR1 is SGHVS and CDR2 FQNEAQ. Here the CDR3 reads CASSSGGWVGYTF. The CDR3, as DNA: TGTGCCAGCAGCTCTGGGGGATGGGTTGGCTACACCTTC.

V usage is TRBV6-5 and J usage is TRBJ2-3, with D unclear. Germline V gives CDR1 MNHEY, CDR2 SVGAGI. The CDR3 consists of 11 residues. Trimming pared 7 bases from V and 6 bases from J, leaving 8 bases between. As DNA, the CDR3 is TGTGCCAGCACCCGCTTGGATACGCAGTATTTT. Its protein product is CASTRLDTQYF.

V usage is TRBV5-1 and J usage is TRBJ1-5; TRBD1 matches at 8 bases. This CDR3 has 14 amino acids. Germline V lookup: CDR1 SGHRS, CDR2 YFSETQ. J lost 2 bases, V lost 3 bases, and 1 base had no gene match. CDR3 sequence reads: CASSWGQGNQPQHF. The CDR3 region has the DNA TGCGCCAGCAGCTGGGGACAGGGCAATCAGCCCCAGCATTTT.

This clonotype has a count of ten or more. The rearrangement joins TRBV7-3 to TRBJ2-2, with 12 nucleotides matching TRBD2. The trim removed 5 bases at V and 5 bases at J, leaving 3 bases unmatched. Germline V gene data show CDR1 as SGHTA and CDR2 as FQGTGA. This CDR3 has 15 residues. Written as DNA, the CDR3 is TGTGCCAGCAGCACACTAGCGGGAGGAACCGGGGAGCTGTTTTTT. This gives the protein CASSTLAGGTGELFF.

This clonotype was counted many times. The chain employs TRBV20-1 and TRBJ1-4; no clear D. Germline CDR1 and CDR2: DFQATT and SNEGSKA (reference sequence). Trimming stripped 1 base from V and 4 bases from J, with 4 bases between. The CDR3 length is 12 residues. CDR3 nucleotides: TGCAGTGCTAGAGTCGGTAATGAAAAACTGTTTTTT. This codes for CSARVGNEKLFF.

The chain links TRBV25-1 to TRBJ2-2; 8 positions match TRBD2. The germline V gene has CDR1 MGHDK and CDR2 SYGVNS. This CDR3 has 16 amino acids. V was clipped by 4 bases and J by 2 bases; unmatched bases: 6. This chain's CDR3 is CASSASGGLNTGELFF. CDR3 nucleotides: TGTGCCAGCAGTGCGAGCGGGGGTCTCAACACCGGGGAGCTGTTTTTT.

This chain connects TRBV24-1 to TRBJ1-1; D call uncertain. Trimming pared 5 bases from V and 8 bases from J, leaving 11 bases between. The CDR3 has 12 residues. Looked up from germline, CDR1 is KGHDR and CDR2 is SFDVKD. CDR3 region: CATSGITREAFF. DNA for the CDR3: TGTGCCACCAGTGGCATCACTAGGGAAGCTTTCTTT.

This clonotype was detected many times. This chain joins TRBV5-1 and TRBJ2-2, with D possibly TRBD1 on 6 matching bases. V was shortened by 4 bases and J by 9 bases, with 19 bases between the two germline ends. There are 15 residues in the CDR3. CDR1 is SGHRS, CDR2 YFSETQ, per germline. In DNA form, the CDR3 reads TGCGCCAGCAGCCCAGGACAGCCGAGACTGCGGGAGCTGTTTTTT. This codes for CASSPGQPRLRELFF.

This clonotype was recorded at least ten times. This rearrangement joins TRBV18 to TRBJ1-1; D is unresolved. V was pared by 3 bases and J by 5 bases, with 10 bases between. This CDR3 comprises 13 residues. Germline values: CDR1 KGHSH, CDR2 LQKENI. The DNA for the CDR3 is TGTGCCAGCTCACCTCTCCCCCATACTGAAGCTTTCTTT. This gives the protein CASSPLPHTEAFF.

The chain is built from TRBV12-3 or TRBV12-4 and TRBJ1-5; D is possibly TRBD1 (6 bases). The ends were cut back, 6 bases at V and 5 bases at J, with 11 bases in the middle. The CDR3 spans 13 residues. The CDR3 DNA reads TGTGCCAGCAGCAGGGGTCTCTATCAGCCCCAGCATTTT. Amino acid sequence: CASSRGLYQPQHF.